This T cell receptor (beta chain) was observed in a study of vaccination and CD4 T cells after COVID-19. On this clonotype: What it recognizes is unknown.

This CDR3 has 14 residues. Germline assignment: CDR1 SNHLY and CDR2 FYNNEI. The V and J ends lost 3 bases and 1 base respectively, with 6 bases between them. The Oncomine TCR Beta short-read assay was applied to DNA of cultured CD4+ T cells. From the PCR reads, TCRdb called clonotypes with MiXCR, one entry per CDR3 protein. Of 12,000 to 15,000 distinct CDR3 sequences in the sample, roughly 36% are singletons; the top ten hold roughly a third. Noted treatment: approximately nine-day PBMC culture with coronavirus spike peptide pools or control peptides (ViraFEST assay). The receptor's source is a human donor with COVID-19. The sample comprised cultured CD4+ T cells from blood. This chain links TRBV2 with TRBJ2-2; possibly TRBD1 for D (5 bases). CDR3 coding DNA: TGTGCCAGCAGTGACGGACAGAACACCGGGGAGCTGTTTTTT. It translates to CASSDGQNTGELFF.